A single sample gave rise to the 10 T cell receptor beta chains below, sequenced in a study of monozygotic twins with inflammatory bowel disease. From its re-call of the 5' RACE reads, TCRdb lists each CDR3 protein once, without DNA. This repertoire includes approximately 420,000 distinct CDR3 sequences. Sequencing was carried out using blood. These receptors were taken from a human donor with ulcerative colitis or Crohn's disease, or a healthy co-twin of an affected twin (not recorded which).

This CDR3 reads CASSLLRQGAGEQYF. The chain uses TRBV7-9 and TRBJ2-7; the TCRdb D gene call, TRBD1, has no DNA to confirm it. Germline V gene lookup returns CDR1 SEHNR and CDR2 FQNEAQ (reference sequence). CDR3 length equals 15 residues. Combining the CDR3 with reference TRBV7-9 and TRBJ2-7 gives the whole variable domain DTGVSQNPRHKITKRGQNVTFRCDPISEHNRLYWYRQTLGQGPEFLTYFQNEAQLEKSRLLSDRFSAERPKGSFSTLEIQRTEQGDSAMYLCASSLLRQGAGEQYFGPGTRLTVT.

The V and J genes are TRBV5-4 and TRBJ2-1; the D call of TRBD2 rests on TCRdb alone, since no DNA is present to check it. The CDR3 spans 15 residues. Germline CDR1 is SGHNT and CDR2 is YYREEE (reference sequence). The CDR3 region is CASSLGTGGGVAQFF.

CDR3 sequence reads: CSATLPGPRGNEQFF. V and J are TRBV20-1 and TRBJ2-1; TCRdb picks TRBD2, but there is no DNA to check that call. The CDR3 contains 15 residues. Germline assignment: CDR1 DFQATT and CDR2 SNEGSKA (reference sequence).

The chain is built from TRBV20-1 and TRBJ1-6; TCRdb's D call, TRBD1, is unchecked because there is no DNA. This CDR3 contains 15 residues. Looked up from germline, CDR1 is DFQATT and CDR2 is SNEGSKA (reference sequence). The CDR3 region is CSASQGRGDNSPLHF.

CDR3 residues: CASSRTGGRETQYF. J is TRBJ2-5 and V is TRBV7-9; as DNA is missing, the TRBD1 call by TCRdb cannot be tested. The germline V gene encodes CDR1 SEHNR and CDR2 FQNEAQ (reference sequence). There are 14 residues in the CDR3.

This chain connects TRBV7-9 to TRBJ2-4; TCRdb lists TRBD1, though no DNA is available to test this call. CDR1 SEHNR and CDR2 FQNEAQ come from the germline V gene (reference sequence). This CDR3 comprises 17 residues. The CDR3 here is CASSPRGGALAKNIQYF.

The chain is built from TRBV5-1 and TRBJ2-3. This CDR3 comprises 15 residues. In germline, CDR1 is SGHRS, CDR2 YFSETQ. The CDR3 reads CASSLKMASTDTQYF.

CDR3 residues: CAIQAGQSSYNEQFF. J is TRBJ2-1 and V is TRBV10-3; TCRdb calls TRBD2, which cannot be checked without DNA. Per the germline V gene, CDR1 is ENHRY and CDR2 is SYGVKD. The CDR3 is 15 residues long.

The chain joins TRBV24-1 to TRBJ1-2; TCRdb designates TRBD1, a call that cannot be tested without DNA. There are 16 residues in the CDR3. CDR1 is KGHDR and CDR2 is SFDVKD in the germline V gene. CDR3 sequence: CATSDRRGENYYGYTF.

The chain links TRBV30 to TRBJ1-1. CDR1 is GTSNPN and CDR2 is SVGIG in the germline V gene (reference sequence). This CDR3 has 15 amino acids. The CDR3 region is CAWRYAGRLNTEAFF.